This T cell receptor (beta chain) emerged from a study of blood T cell repertoires in COVID-19. Study background: Whether acute or convalescent, the COVID-19 samples came from the United States, Italy and Spain. Sources were T cells, B-cell-depleted T cells, or PBMCs; the material itself was cDNA or gDNA.

In germline, CDR1 is MGHRA, CDR2 YSYEKL. The CDR3 is 14 amino acids. Unmatched junction bases numbered 4, after V lost 2 bases and J lost 7 bases. The table lists this clone with many counts. Original handling: Counts of nucleated cells, estimated from reference gene primer amplification, were obtained. Sequencing was performed with immunoSEQ multiplex PCR; in TCRdb, only in-frame clones are kept and a portion is missing. That table supplies the V and J calls and clone size; D and trimming were determined from the DNA. The table shows 250,000 to 300,000 clones, with around nine tenths occurring only once. During active infection, Seattle patients enrolled and were then monitored through disease.

Sequencing was done on a sample of peripheral blood. This clonotype was obtained from a woman under 40 with COVID-19, enrolled during active disease. The chain recombines TRBV4-1 with TRBJ2-2, with 7 nucleotides matching TRBD1. The CDR3 region has the DNA TGCGCCAGCAGCCAAAGGGGGCCGGGCGGGGAGCTGTTTTTT. Protein product: CASSQRGPGGELFF.